This T cell receptor (beta chain) was sequenced in a study of blood T cells in healthy people across ages. In terms of origin and age, donors were healthy Caucasian individuals from Russia aged roughly 6 to 95. Ten milliliters of peripheral blood were drawn from each donor into EDTA-treated tubes. V was shortened by 1 base and J by 0 bases, with 13 bases between the two germline ends. The V gene's germline CDR1 is SEHNR and CDR2 FQNEAQ (reference sequence). This CDR3 has 17 amino acids. Primed by a sample-barcoded 5' primer and a J-beta primer mix, a second PCR proceeded for 7 to 11 cycles. TCRdb re-called the 5' RACE reads through MiXCR, storing one row per CDR3 protein. The sample records hundreds of thousands of distinct CDR3 sequences, 35% to 60% being singletons.

Sequences were obtained from blood. This TCR was recovered from a man aged 80 or over in good health. The genes are TRBV7-9 and TRBJ2-1; D tentatively fits TRBD1 or TRBD2 (5 bases each). CDR3 in amino acids: CASSLGVWGSSYNEQFF. The DNA of the CDR3 is TGTGCCAGCAGCTTAGGGGTGTGGGGGAGCTCCTACAATGAGCAGTTCTTC.